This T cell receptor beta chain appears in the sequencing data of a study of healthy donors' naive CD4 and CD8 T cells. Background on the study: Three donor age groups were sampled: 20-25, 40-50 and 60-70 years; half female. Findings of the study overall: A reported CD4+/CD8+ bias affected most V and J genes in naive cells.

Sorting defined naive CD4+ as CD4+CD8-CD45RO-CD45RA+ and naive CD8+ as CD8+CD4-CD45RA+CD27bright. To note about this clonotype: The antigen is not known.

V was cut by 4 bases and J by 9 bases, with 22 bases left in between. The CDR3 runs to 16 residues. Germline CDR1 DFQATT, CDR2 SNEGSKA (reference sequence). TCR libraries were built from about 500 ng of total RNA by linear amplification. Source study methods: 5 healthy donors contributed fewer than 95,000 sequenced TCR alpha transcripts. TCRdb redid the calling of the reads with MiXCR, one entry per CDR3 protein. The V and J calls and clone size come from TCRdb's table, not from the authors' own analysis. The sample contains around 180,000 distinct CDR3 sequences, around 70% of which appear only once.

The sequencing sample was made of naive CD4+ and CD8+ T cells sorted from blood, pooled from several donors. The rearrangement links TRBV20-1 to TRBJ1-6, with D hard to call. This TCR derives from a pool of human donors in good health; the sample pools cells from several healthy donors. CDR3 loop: CSAILGGVLSRSPLHF. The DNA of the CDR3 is TGCAGTGCTATTTTAGGCGGGGTCCTAAGTCGTTCACCCCTCCACTTT.